The sequence of this T cell receptor beta chain was determined in a study of T cell changes during pregnancy in multiple sclerosis. Some clones are missing from TCRdb's copy, which holds only in-frame ones; the method was immunoSEQ multiplex PCR. The table has over 100,000 clones, 92% seen once. V was cut by 7 bases and J by 7 bases, with 17 bases left in between. The CDR3 contains 14 residues. Germline V gene lookup returns CDR1 MNHEY and CDR2 SVGAGI. The source material was peripheral blood, sampled in the third trimester of pregnancy. The clonotype comes from a female donor with multiple sclerosis, enrolled in a pregnancy study. The chain is built from TRBV6-5 and TRBJ2-1, with a possible D match to TRBD2 (6 bases). The CDR3: CASTPPGRENEQFF. The CDR3 DNA is TGTGCCAGCACCCCACCCGGGAGAGAGAATGAGCAGTTCTTC.